This is a list of T cell receptor beta chains from one sample in a study of cytomegalovirus exposure and HLA in healthy donors. Some clones are missing from TCRdb's copy, which holds only in-frame ones; the method was immunoSEQ multiplex PCR. The sample holds 95,000 to 110,000 clones; more than 75% are singletons and the top ten take 10%. Source material: PBMCs. The receptors derive from a woman under 30 in good health and CMV-seropositive. Each CDR3 is given with its conserved first and last residue. A D gene is named only where the DNA matches it firmly. Rows may omit the clone size; those that give it use once, few, many or a size class.

d_call: -
clone_size: -
cdr3_length: 17
v_call: TRBV18
j_call: TRBJ1-2
cdr3_aa: CASSPLQGSLANYGYTF
cdr3_nt: TGTGCCAGCTCACCACTGCAGGGATCCTTGGCTAACTATGGCTACACCTTC

d_call: -
clone_size: -
cdr3_length: 15
v_call: TRBV4-1
j_call: TRBJ2-7
cdr3_aa: CASSQVVASTGEQYF
cdr3_nt: TGCGCCAGCAGCCAAGTAGTGGCATCAACGGGGGAGCAGTACTTC

d_call: -
clone_size: -
cdr3_length: 14
v_call: TRBV28
j_call: TRBJ1-4
cdr3_aa: CASSLGGRVEKLFF
cdr3_nt: TGTGCCAGCAGTTTGGGGGGGCGCGTTGAAAAACTGTTTTTT

d_call: TRBD2
clone_size: -
cdr3_length: 16
v_call: TRBV9
j_call: TRBJ2-2
cdr3_aa: CASSWTSGGNTGELFF
cdr3_nt: TGTGCCAGCAGCTGGACTAGCGGGGGGAACACCGGGGAGCTGTTTTTT

d_call: TRBD1
clone_size: -
cdr3_length: 13
v_call: TRBV7-9
j_call: TRBJ1-1
cdr3_aa: CASSKTGDTEAFF
cdr3_nt: TGTGCCAGCAGTAAAACAGGGGACACTGAAGCTTTCTTT

d_call: -
clone_size: -
cdr3_length: 11
v_call: TRBV20-1
j_call: TRBJ1-2
cdr3_aa: CSAPQGYGYTF
cdr3_nt: TGCAGTGCACCACAGGGCTATGGCTACACCTTC

d_call: -
clone_size: -
cdr3_length: 15
v_call: TRBV7-6
j_call: TRBJ1-6
cdr3_aa: CASSGIQGLDSPLHF
cdr3_nt: TGTGCCAGCAGCGGGATACAGGGCCTGGATTCACCCCTCCACTTT

d_call: TRBD2
clone_size: -
cdr3_length: 17
v_call: TRBV7-8
j_call: TRBJ2-1
cdr3_aa: CASSLTQTGLTYNEQFF
cdr3_nt: TGTGCCAGCAGCTTAACGCAAACGGGACTAACCTACAATGAGCAGTTCTTC

d_call: -
clone_size: -
cdr3_length: 16
v_call: TRBV30
j_call: TRBJ2-1
cdr3_aa: CAWSVPSRTARTEQFF
cdr3_nt: TGTGCCTGGAGTGTACCTTCCAGGACTGCGCGGACGGAGCAGTTCTTC

d_call: TRBD1
clone_size: -
cdr3_length: 15
v_call: TRBV28
j_call: TRBJ2-5
cdr3_aa: CASSSLTGPQGTQYF
cdr3_nt: TGTGCCAGCAGTTCCCTGACAGGGCCTCAAGGGACCCAGTACTTC

d_call: TRBD2
clone_size: -
cdr3_length: 16
v_call: TRBV19
j_call: TRBJ2-5
cdr3_aa: CASSIPSVAGRETQYF
cdr3_nt: TGTGCCAGTAGTATCCCCTCCGTAGCGGGACGAGAGACCCAGTACTTC

d_call: TRBD1
clone_size: -
cdr3_length: 14
v_call: TRBV5-8
j_call: TRBJ1-5
cdr3_aa: CASSLAGGIQPQHF
cdr3_nt: TGTGCCAGCAGCTTGGCAGGGGGAATTCAGCCCCAGCATTTT

d_call: -
clone_size: -
cdr3_length: 14
v_call: TRBV6-5
j_call: TRBJ1-1
cdr3_aa: CASRPGPTNTEAFF
cdr3_nt: TGTGCCAGCAGGCCAGGGCCGACGAACACTGAAGCTTTCTTT

d_call: -
clone_size: -
cdr3_length: 13
v_call: TRBV4-1
j_call: TRBJ1-2
cdr3_aa: CASSPTGNYGYTF
cdr3_nt: TGCGCCAGCAGCCCGACTGGGAACTATGGCTACACCTTC

d_call: -
clone_size: -
cdr3_length: 13
v_call: TRBV5-4
j_call: TRBJ2-5
cdr3_aa: CASSVTRQETQYF
cdr3_nt: TGTGCCAGCAGCGTGACTAGACAAGAGACCCAGTACTTC

d_call: -
clone_size: -
cdr3_length: 12
v_call: TRBV5-1
j_call: TRBJ2-7
cdr3_aa: CASSYTAYEQYF
cdr3_nt: TGCGCCAGCAGCTACACAGCCTACGAGCAGTACTTC

d_call: -
clone_size: -
cdr3_length: 12
v_call: TRBV5-1
j_call: TRBJ2-7
cdr3_aa: CASSHTTDEQYF
cdr3_nt: TGCGCCAGCAGCCACACGACAGACGAGCAGTACTTC

d_call: TRBD1
clone_size: -
cdr3_length: 15
v_call: TRBV27
j_call: TRBJ2-7
cdr3_aa: CASSSGQGGSWEQYF
cdr3_nt: TGTGCCAGCAGTTCGGGACAGGGAGGGTCATGGGAGCAGTACTTC

d_call: -
clone_size: -
cdr3_length: 15
v_call: TRBV19
j_call: TRBJ2-3
cdr3_aa: CASSRFRGSTDTQYF
cdr3_nt: TGTGCCAGTAGTAGGTTTCGGGGTTCCACAGATACGCAGTATTTT

d_call: TRBD1
clone_size: few
cdr3_length: 17
v_call: TRBV28
j_call: TRBJ1-5
cdr3_aa: CASSLWGWTGGNQPQHF
cdr3_nt: TGTGCCAGCAGTTTATGGGGTTGGACAGGAGGCAATCAGCCCCAGCATTTT

d_call: TRBD1
clone_size: -
cdr3_length: 18
v_call: TRBV4-2
j_call: TRBJ1-4
cdr3_aa: CASSQKGLRDSYNEKLFF
cdr3_nt: TGTGCCAGCAGCCAAAAGGGCCTCCGGGACAGTTATAATGAAAAACTGTTTTTT

d_call: -
clone_size: -
cdr3_length: 14
v_call: TRBV6-4
j_call: TRBJ2-2
cdr3_aa: CASSYNSGTGELFF
cdr3_nt: TGTGCCAGCAGTTATAATAGCGGCACCGGGGAGCTGTTTTTT

d_call: -
clone_size: -
cdr3_length: 11
v_call: TRBV7-9
j_call: TRBJ2-7
cdr3_aa: CASSLNYEQYF
cdr3_nt: TGTGCCAGCAGCCTAAACTACGAGCAGTACTTC

d_call: -
clone_size: -
cdr3_length: 14
v_call: TRBV2
j_call: TRBJ2-7
cdr3_aa: CASSADTGHYEQYF
cdr3_nt: TGTGCCAGCAGTGCGGACACGGGCCACTACGAGCAGTACTTC

d_call: -
clone_size: -
cdr3_length: 13
v_call: TRBV5-1
j_call: TRBJ2-2
cdr3_aa: CASAGLVTGELFF
cdr3_nt: TGCGCCAGCGCAGGGCTAGTCACCGGGGAGCTGTTTTTT

d_call: -
clone_size: -
cdr3_length: 15
v_call: TRBV27
j_call: TRBJ2-1
cdr3_aa: CASSFSAGTYNEQFF
cdr3_nt: TGTGCCAGCAGTTTCTCTGCGGGAACCTACAATGAGCAGTTCTTC

d_call: -
clone_size: -
cdr3_length: 14
v_call: TRBV27
j_call: TRBJ1-2
cdr3_aa: CASSLSLQGVGYTF
cdr3_nt: TGTGCCAGCAGTTTATCGCTCCAGGGTGTTGGCTACACCTTC

d_call: -
clone_size: -
cdr3_length: 9
v_call: TRBV5-1
j_call: TRBJ2-7
cdr3_aa: CASIGEQYF
cdr3_nt: TGCGCCAGCATCGGCGAGCAGTACTTC

d_call: -
clone_size: few
cdr3_length: 15
v_call: TRBV27
j_call: TRBJ2-7
cdr3_aa: CASSLMWGRFDEQYF
cdr3_nt: TGTGCCAGCAGTCTCATGTGGGGGAGGTTCGACGAGCAGTACTTC

d_call: TRBD1
clone_size: -
cdr3_length: 18
v_call: TRBV9
j_call: TRBJ2-1
cdr3_aa: CASSVTGTGGSSYNEQFF
cdr3_nt: TGTGCCAGCAGCGTTACCGGGACAGGGGGCAGTTCCTACAATGAGCAGTTCTTC

d_call: TRBD1
clone_size: -
cdr3_length: 13
v_call: TRBV30
j_call: TRBJ2-7
cdr3_aa: CAWSVTGGIEQYF
cdr3_nt: TGTGCCTGGAGTGTAACAGGGGGCATCGAGCAGTACTTC

d_call: -
clone_size: -
cdr3_length: 13
v_call: TRBV2
j_call: TRBJ2-1
cdr3_aa: CASGSRVYNEQFF
cdr3_nt: TGTGCCAGCGGTTCGAGGGTCTACAATGAGCAGTTCTTC

d_call: TRBD2
clone_size: -
cdr3_length: 17
v_call: TRBV4-1
j_call: TRBJ2-5
cdr3_aa: CASSQPQRLADHSAQYF
cdr3_nt: TGCGCCAGCAGCCAGCCACAACGACTAGCGGACCATTCGGCCCAGTACTTC

d_call: -
clone_size: once
cdr3_length: 15
v_call: TRBV19
j_call: TRBJ2-5
cdr3_aa: CASSLDLTRPETQYF
cdr3_nt: TGTGCCAGTAGTCTCGACCTGACTCGACCTGAGACCCAGTACTTC

d_call: TRBD2
clone_size: few
cdr3_length: 15
v_call: TRBV5-6
j_call: TRBJ2-3
cdr3_aa: CASSLGLAATDTQYF
cdr3_nt: TGTGCCAGCAGCTTAGGACTAGCGGCCACAGATACGCAGTATTTT

d_call: -
clone_size: -
cdr3_length: 14
v_call: TRBV2
j_call: TRBJ1-2
cdr3_aa: CASGRRGVSYGYTF
cdr3_nt: TGTGCCAGCGGCCGACGGGGGGTGTCGTATGGCTACACCTTC

d_call: -
clone_size: -
cdr3_length: 13
v_call: TRBV11-2
j_call: TRBJ1-2
cdr3_aa: CASSWGTGGSYTF
cdr3_nt: TGTGCCAGCAGCTGGGGGACGGGAGGAAGCTACACCTTC

d_call: -
clone_size: -
cdr3_length: 15
v_call: TRBV19
j_call: TRBJ1-5
cdr3_aa: CASSIGHRSGQPQHF
cdr3_nt: TGTGCCAGTAGTATCGGGCACCGTAGCGGGCAGCCCCAGCATTTT

d_call: -
clone_size: -
cdr3_length: 15
v_call: TRBV7-8
j_call: TRBJ1-1
cdr3_aa: CASSLLTVMNTEAFF
cdr3_nt: TGTGCCAGCAGCTTATTGACAGTTATGAACACTGAAGCTTTCTTT

d_call: -
clone_size: -
cdr3_length: 13
v_call: TRBV5-8
j_call: TRBJ1-1
cdr3_aa: CASTSRGNTEAFF
cdr3_nt: TGTGCCAGCACCAGCAGGGGGAACACTGAAGCTTTCTTT